A single sample gave rise to the 13 T cell receptor beta chains below, sequenced in a study of T-cell memory formation after mild COVID-19. TCRdb reprocessed the 5' RACE reads via MiXCR and lists one record per CDR3 protein. The sample lists around 340,000 distinct CDR3 sequences, 15% to 20% occurring once. The sequenced material came from PBMCs or a T cell subset sorted from them (not recorded which). These receptors originate from a man aged 18 to 29 who had mild COVID-19 (a few samples of this study predate the infection). Cell type and time point are not known.

Ten or more counts support this clonotype. The chain joins TRBV12-3 or TRBV12-4 to TRBJ2-5; possibly TRBD2 for D (6 bases). Trimming stripped 6 bases from V and 2 bases from J, with 16 bases between. The CDR3 contains 15 residues. CDR3 DNA sequence: TGTGCCAGCAGAACGGGGGAAGTACCTCAAGAGACCCAGTACTTC. This gives the protein CASRTGEVPQETQYF.

This clonotype has a count of ten or more. The chain is built from TRBV5-1 and TRBJ2-7; 10 bases are a match to TRBD1. CDR1 and CDR2 from the germline V gene are SGHRS and YFSETQ. This CDR3 has 14 residues. The junction had 7 bases not matched to a gene; V was cut back by 4 bases and J by 6 bases. CDR3: CASSPGQGECEQYV. The CDR3 DNA follows: TGCGCCAGCAGCCCCGGACAGGGGGAATGCGAGCAGTACGTC.

The chain couples TRBV20-1 to TRBJ1-1, with D possibly TRBD1 on 5 matching bases. Germline CDR1 DFQATT, CDR2 SNEGSKA (reference sequence). Trimming left V 2 bases short and J 0 bases short, with 10 bases between. This CDR3 comprises 14 residues. The CDR3 nucleotides are TGCAGTGCTAGACCCGGGGGAATGAACACTGAAGCTTTCTTT. It translates to CSARPGGMNTEAFF.

In this sample, this clonotype turned up a few times. The gene calls are TRBV5-1 and TRBJ2-7; D not certain. The CDR3 consists of 14 residues. Germline-derived CDR1 and CDR2 are SGHRS and YFSETQ. Deletions cut 4 bases from V and 0 bases from J, with 11 bases between. For the CDR3, the DNA is TGCGCCAGCAGCGTAGGGCCGAGCTCCTACGAGCAGTACTTC. Amino acid sequence: CASSVGPSSYEQYF.

This clonotype was seen a handful of times. V gene TRBV7-3 combines with J gene TRBJ2-3; tentatively, D is TRBD2 (6 bases). The ends were cut back, 0 bases at V and 1 base at J, with 11 bases in the middle. The V gene's germline CDR1 is SGHTA and CDR2 FQGTGA. This CDR3 spans 16 amino acids. CDR3 nucleotides: TGTGCCAGCAGCTTAACGCTGGGAGGTGGCACAGATACGCAGTATTTT. This codes for CASSLTLGGGTDTQYF.

The chain has TRBV7-9 and TRBJ2-2, with D perhaps TRBD1 (6 bases). V shed 8 bases and J shed 5 bases, with 15 bases lying between them. The CDR3 extends over 14 amino acids. The germline V gene encodes CDR1 SEHNR and CDR2 FQNEAQ (reference sequence). CDR3 amino acids: CASLRWGQTGELFF. The DNA of the CDR3 is TGTGCCAGCCTTCGTTGGGGGCAAACCGGGGAGCTGTTTTTT.

This clonotype came up a few times. The chain uses TRBV15 and TRBJ2-3; 7 bases are shared with TRBD2. Trimming removed 5 bases from V and 4 bases from J; junction bases left unmatched: 6. Germline V lookup: CDR1 LNHNV, CDR2 YYDKDF (reference sequence). The CDR3 length is 14 residues. CDR3 nucleotide sequence: TGTGCCACCAGCCTCCCAGGGAGGGCAGATACGCAGTATTTT. Residues: CATSLPGRADTQYF.

This clonotype has a single count. The CDR3 loop reads CASSGQNDYGYTF. In DNA, the CDR3 is TGTGCCAGCAGCGGACAGAACGACTATGGCTACACCTTC. This rearrangement joins TRBV2 to TRBJ1-2, with a possible D match to TRBD1 (6 bases). The CDR3 is made up of 13 amino acids. V lost 6 bases, J lost 3 bases, and 11 bases lay in between. CDR1 is SNHLY and CDR2 is FYNNEI in the germline V gene.

This clonotype has more than one count but fewer than ten. The V gene is TRBV7-2, the J gene TRBJ1-1; D call uncertain. Trimming pared 2 bases from V and 0 bases from J, leaving 10 bases between. CDR3 length equals 15 residues. In germline, CDR1 is SGHTA, CDR2 FQGNSA. The CDR3 is CASSLQGTMNTEAFF. CDR3 DNA: TGTGCCAGCAGCTTACAAGGCACAATGAACACTGAAGCTTTCTTT. The full variable domain, its missing parts supplied by reference TRBV7-2 and TRBJ1-1, is GAGVSQSPSNKVTEKGKDVELRCDPISGHTALYWYRQSLGQGLEFLIYFQGNSAPDKSGLPSDRFSAERTGGSVSTLTIQRTQQEDSAVYLCASSLQGTMNTEAFFGQGTRLTVV.

V and J are TRBV19 and TRBJ1-2; TRBD1 matches 11 bases. With V trimmed by 8 bases and J by 5 bases, 10 bases remained unmatched. The CDR3 has 15 residues. CDR1 and CDR2 (germline): LNHDA, SQIVND (reference sequence). DNA for the CDR3: TGTGCCAGTCGCGCGCCCCGGGACAGGGGGTATGGCTACACCTTC. Protein product: CASRAPRDRGYGYTF.

The genes are TRBV6-5 and TRBJ2-7; D perhaps matches TRBD1 (6 bases). Trimming cost V 6 bases and J 5 bases, with 14 bases left between them. CDR3 size: 13 residues. Germline V gene data show CDR1 as MNHEY and CDR2 as SVGAGI. CDR3 bases: TGTGCCAGCAGCCCCGCCAGGGGCCACGAGCAGTACGTC. Protein product: CASSPARGHEQYV.

This clonotype was counted only a few times. V and J are TRBV5-1 and TRBJ2-7; D remains ambiguous. Germline assignment: CDR1 SGHRS and CDR2 YFSETQ. This CDR3 comprises 12 residues. Deletions cut 4 bases from V and 6 bases from J, with 11 bases between. CDR3 residues: CASSLDSGEQYF. CDR3 sequence (DNA): TGCGCCAGCAGCCTCGACTCGGGCGAGCAGTACTTC. The whole variable domain, filled in from reference TRBV5-1 and TRBJ2-7, reads KAGVTQTPRYLIKTRGQQVTLSCSPISGHRSVSWYQQTPGQGLQFLFEYFSETQRNKGNFPGRFSGRQFSNSRSEMNVSTLELGDSALYLCASSLDSGEQYFGPGTRLTVT.

The rearrangement uses TRBV7-9 and TRBJ1-1, with D unclear. Trimming shortened V by 1 base and J by 8 bases, and 5 bases separated the two germline ends. The CDR3 spans 11 residues. Germline V gene sequence: CDR1 SEHNR, CDR2 FQNEAQ (reference sequence). The DNA of the CDR3 is TGTGCCAGCAGCTTAGGGATCGAAGCTTTCTTT. It encodes CASSLGIEAFF.